These 3 T cell receptor beta chains came from one sample sequenced in a study of regulatory T cells in long-lasting Graves disease. In building TCR beta libraries, iRepertoire HTBI primers were used together with Arm-PCR of CDR3 regions. From the multiplex PCR reads, TCRdb called clonotypes with MiXCR, one entry per CDR3 protein. The data show some 300,000 distinct CDR3 sequences, more than 20% seen once. Time point described: persistent/refractory GD, antithyroid drugs over 5 years with positive TRAb. TCR sequences were obtained from RNA taken from PBMCs. Here the sequenced sample was peripheral blood mononuclear cells (PBMCs), taken when the disease was refractory, from a patient treated with antithyroid drugs. The receptors shown here come from a female donor with Graves disease.

This chain uses TRBV9 with TRBJ2-3, with 8 bases that match TRBD2. With V trimmed by 0 bases and J by 0 bases, 3 bases remained unmatched. Germline V gene sequence: CDR1 SGDLS, CDR2 YYNGEE. The CDR3 has 16 residues. CDR3 sequence reads: CASSVGASGSTDTQYF. CDR3 bases: TGTGCCAGCAGCGTAGGGGCTAGCGGGAGCACAGATACGCAGTATTTT.

The chain combines TRBV6-2 or TRBV6-3 with TRBJ1-5, with D perhaps matching TRBD1 (5 bases). Trimming took off 4 bases at V and 5 bases at J, with 9 bases between the two ends. CDR3 length equals 13 residues. From germline, CDR1 is MNHEY and CDR2 SVGEGT. The CDR3 reads CASSWDFDQPQHF. The CDR3 DNA reads TGTGCCAGCAGTTGGGACTTCGATCAGCCCCAGCATTTT.

This clonotype was counted a few times. V and J are TRBV6-1 and TRBJ1-2; 12 positions agree with TRBD1. Germline CDR1 and CDR2: MNHNS and SASEGT. The CDR3 covers 15 residues. The trim removed 5 bases at V and 7 bases at J, leaving 8 bases unmatched. CDR3 in DNA: TGTGCCAGCAGTCCGGGACAGGGGGCGGTTTTTGGCTACACCTTC. Amino acid sequence: CASSPGQGAVFGYTF.